This record covers a single T cell receptor beta chain. The CDR3 is 14 residues long. The junction had 4 bases not matched to a gene; V was cut back by 6 bases and J by 2 bases. CDR1 and CDR2 from the germline V gene are MNHEY and SVGAGI. This record belongs to a study of regulatory and conventional T cells in RAG deficiency. Sequenced by immunoSEQ multiplex PCR; TCRdb stores in-frame clones only, minus some. This sample has under 7,500 clones; 90% to 95% occur once, and the top ten carry approximately 1.5%. Blood CD4+ CD25-high CD127-low regulatory T cells supplied the genomic DNA template. The sample was also reused in another study, on regulatory T cells. That source adds: Primers: 52 TRBV forward and 13 TRBJ reverse.

This clonotype was sampled from a human donor in good health. The rearrangement links TRBV6-5 to TRBJ1-5, with 7 bases aligning to TRBD1. Sequencing used CD127- CD25+ CD4+ Tregs sorted from blood. The DNA for the CDR3 is TGTGCCAGCAGCCCCGGACAGGGCAATCAGCCCCAGCATTTT. Amino acid sequence: CASSPGQGNQPQHF.